This passage covers 24 T cell receptor beta chains from one sample sequenced in a study of CD8+ T cells in alopecia areata. As the sequencing template, cDNA was produced by extracting RNA and reverse transcribing it. The repertoire was sequenced with immunoSEQ multiplex PCR; TCRdb's copy has only in-frame clones and lacks some. The sample holds under 350,000 clones, about three fifths seen once. Regarding treatment: oral pan-JAK inhibitor, 5-10 mg twice daily. Here the sequenced sample was CD4+ T cells sorted from blood, taken at week 24, from a patient treated with tofacitinib. Every receptor here comes from a human donor with alopecia areata.

This chain joins TRBV5-4 and TRBJ2-7; 7 positions agree with TRBD2. The germline gives CDR1 SGHNT, CDR2 YYREEE (reference sequence). Unmatched junction bases numbered 17, after V lost 6 bases and J lost 5 bases. The CDR3 has 16 amino acids. CDR3 in DNA: TGTGCCAGCACCCCTCGGACTAGTAGCGCCGGCCACGAGCAGTACTTC. The encoded protein is CASTPRTSSAGHEQYF.

V usage is TRBV29-1 and J usage is TRBJ1-2; D may be TRBD1 (5 bases). The germline CDR1 and CDR2 sequences are SQVTM and ANQGSEA. Trimming cost V 5 bases and J 3 bases, with 10 bases left between them. This CDR3 is built from 12 residues. This CDR3 reads CSVRGVDYGYTF. The CDR3 DNA is TGCAGCGTTAGAGGGGTGGACTATGGCTACACCTTC.

CDR3 sequence (DNA): TGTGCCAGCAGCCGATCGGGACAGGGGTACGAGCAGTACTTC. Translating gives CASSRSGQGYEQYF. The chain links TRBV7-9 to TRBJ2-7; TRBD1 matches at 10 bases. The CDR3 runs 14 residues. The trim removed 5 bases at V and 4 bases at J, leaving 5 bases unmatched. The germline V gene encodes CDR1 SEHNR and CDR2 FQNEAQ (reference sequence).

The V and J genes are TRBV20-1 and TRBJ2-7; possible D gene TRBD2, 6 bases. The CDR3 spans 10 residues. CDR1 and CDR2 from the germline V gene are DFQATT and SNEGSKA (reference sequence). The ends were cut back, 7 bases at V and 6 bases at J, with 10 bases in the middle. The CDR3 DNA reads as TGCAGTGGGGGAGGTTCCGAGCAGTACTTC. As protein: CSGGGSEQYF.

The count of this clone is one. CDR3 coding DNA: TGTGCCAGCAGTCCCGCATCCTTTCAGGGGAAGTCCCAGTACTTC. It codes for CASSPASFQGKSQYF. The chain has TRBV25-1 and TRBJ2-5; D is perhaps TRBD1 (6 bases). The CDR3 covers 15 residues. The germline gives CDR1 MGHDK, CDR2 SYGVNS. Trimming left V 5 bases short and J 9 bases short, with 22 bases between.

The chain joins TRBV5-1 to TRBJ2-3; perhaps TRBD2 as D (6 bases). CDR3 size: 14 residues. The V end was cut by 6 bases, the J end by 6 bases, with 17 bases between. Germline CDR1 is SGHRS and CDR2 is YFSETQ. CDR3 in amino acids: CASTEGRTADTQYF. CDR3 bases: TGCGCCAGCACTGAGGGGAGGACGGCGGATACGCAGTATTTT.

This clone was observed a few times. The chain joins TRBV18 to TRBJ2-7, with D possibly TRBD2 on 5 matching bases. Looked up from germline, CDR1 is KGHSH and CDR2 is LQKENI. The CDR3 is made up of 14 amino acids. Deletions cut 4 bases from V and 2 bases from J, with 12 bases between. Written as DNA, the CDR3 is TGTGCCAGCTCACGGGCTAGCCAGACCTACGAGCAGTACTTC. This gives the protein CASSRASQTYEQYF.

The CDR3 protein is CAWRKAVPPTGRVDTQYF. CDR3 in DNA: TGTGCCTGGAGAAAGGCGGTTCCACCGACAGGGCGGGTGGATACGCAGTATTTT. This sequence joins TRBV30 and TRBJ2-3, with 7 bases matching TRBD1. Germline V lookup: CDR1 GTSNPN, CDR2 SVGIG (reference sequence). The CDR3 is 18 residues long. With 3 bases clipped from V and 6 bases from J, the junction kept 21 bases outside the gene matches.

This clone was counted a few times. This chain connects TRBV27 to TRBJ2-4, with D perhaps TRBD2 (6 bases). Germline V gene lookup returns CDR1 MNHEY and CDR2 SMNVEV (reference sequence). The CDR3 extends over 12 amino acids. V lost 5 bases to trimming and J lost 10 bases, with 12 bases between them. CDR3 DNA sequence: TGTGCCAGCAGTCCGGAGGGTCTAATTCAGTACTTC. The encoded protein is CASSPEGLIQYF.

The rearrangement joins TRBV27 to TRBJ1-5, with unresolved D. The CDR3 runs 17 residues. With 4 bases removed from V and 5 bases from J, the gap between germline ends came to 21 bases. CDR1 and CDR2 from the germline V gene are MNHEY and SMNVEV (reference sequence). Written as DNA, the CDR3 is TGTGCCAGCAGTTCAAGTGGCCCGGGGAAGGTAGATCAGCCCCAGCATTTT. Protein sequence: CASSSSGPGKVDQPQHF.

This clone has more than one count but fewer than ten. J is TRBJ1-4 and V is TRBV6-6; D is undetermined. The V end was cut by 11 bases, the J end by 0 bases, with 7 bases between. This CDR3 comprises 12 residues. The germline V gene encodes CDR1 MNHNY and CDR2 SVGAGI (reference sequence). CDR3 sequence: CASESTNEKLFF. CDR3 in DNA: TGTGCCTCGGAGTCAACTAATGAAAAACTGTTTTTT.

This clone was recorded once. The V call is TRBV29-1, the J call TRBJ2-1; 9 bases fit TRBD1. The ends lost 6 bases at V and 7 bases at J; junction bases unmatched: 4. Germline assignment: CDR1 SQVTM and CDR2 ANQGSEA. The CDR3 is 12 amino acids. CDR3 loop: CSVGQGRNEQFF. The CDR3, as DNA: TGCAGCGTAGGACAGGGGCGGAATGAGCAGTTCTTC.

The V gene is TRBV30, the J gene TRBJ2-5; D is uncertain. V was cut by 5 bases and J by 5 bases, with 9 bases left in between. There are 11 residues in the CDR3. Germline V CDR1 and CDR2: GTSNPN, SVGIG (reference sequence). The chain's CDR3 is CAWAIRETQYF. Here the CDR3 DNA reads TGTGCCTGGGCTATTCGGGAGACCCAGTACTTC.

V gene TRBV15 combines with J gene TRBJ1-6; 7 positions agree with TRBD1. This CDR3 has 17 residues. After removal of 0 bases from V and 3 bases from J, the junction contained 5 bases not matched to a gene. Germline assignment: CDR1 LNHNV and CDR2 YYDKDF (reference sequence). The CDR3 sequence: CATSRERGQFYNSPLHF. In DNA form, the CDR3 reads TGTGCCACCAGCAGAGAGAGGGGACAGTTCTATAATTCACCCCTCCACTTT.

The genes are TRBV25-1 and TRBJ2-3, with D possibly being TRBD1 (5 bases). V was pared by 11 bases and J by 6 bases, with 21 bases between. There are 14 residues in the CDR3. CDR1 and CDR2 from the germline V gene are MGHDK and SYGVNS. CDR3 sequence reads: CAPTPGRVGDTQYF. CDR3 nucleotides: TGTGCCCCAACTCCCGGCAGGGTGGGGGATACGCAGTATTTT.

This chain connects TRBV28 to TRBJ2-3, with D unclear. Trimming stripped 6 bases from V and 2 bases from J, with 12 bases between. The CDR3 spans 14 residues. CDR1 is MDHEN and CDR2 is SYDVKM in the germline V gene. The CDR3 loop reads CASSPRLITDTQYF. CDR3 bases: TGTGCCAGCAGCCCGCGTCTTATCACAGATACGCAGTATTTT.

The chain couples TRBV30 to TRBJ1-1, with D uncertain. Trimming cost V 3 bases and J 0 bases, with 8 bases left between them. Germline-derived CDR1 and CDR2 are GTSNPN and SVGIG (reference sequence). The CDR3 contains 13 residues. Here the CDR3 DNA reads TGTGCCTGGAGCGGATACCTGAACACTGAAGCTTTCTTT. Translation: CAWSGYLNTEAFF.

The chain carries TRBV30 and TRBJ2-2; TRBD1 aligns across 8 bases. CDR1 GTSNPN and CDR2 SVGIG come from the germline V gene (reference sequence). The ends lost 2 bases at V and 6 bases at J; junction bases unmatched: 5. The CDR3 sequence is 14 residues long. The CDR3 DNA follows: TGTGCCTGGAGTAGGACAGGGAGTTCCGGGGAGCTGTTTTTT. This gives the protein CAWSRTGSSGELFF.

The rearrangement joins TRBV30 to TRBJ1-2; TRBD1 matches 11 bases. Germline values: CDR1 GTSNPN, CDR2 SVGIG (reference sequence). Trimming took 4 bases from V and 7 from J; bases not matched to a gene: 5. The CDR3 covers 13 residues. The CDR3 DNA follows: TGTGCCTGGACCCGGGACAGGGGGGGTGGCTACACCTTC. This sequence encodes CAWTRDRGGGYTF.

The chain has TRBV4-1 and TRBJ1-6; 10 nucleotides line up with TRBD1. The CDR3 loop spans 14 amino acids. CDR1 and CDR2 from the germline V gene are MGHRA and YSYEKL. V was pared by 6 bases and J by 7 bases, with 3 bases of the junction left unmatched. CDR3 coding DNA: TGCGCCAGCAGTCGGGGACAGGGGAATTCACCCCTCCACTTT. It codes for CASSRGQGNSPLHF.

The chain joins TRBV30 to TRBJ2-5; 9 bases match TRBD1. J was trimmed by 11 bases and V by 5 bases; bases with no gene match: 9. Germline loops: CDR1 GTSNPN, CDR2 SVGIG (reference sequence). The CDR3 totals 12 residues. CDR3 amino acids: CAWGQGRRGQYF. DNA for the CDR3: TGTGCCTGGGGACAGGGGCGCCGGGGGCAGTACTTC.

This chain uses TRBV25-1 with TRBJ2-5; no reliable D call. This CDR3 is 11 amino acids long. V was trimmed by 8 bases and J by 5 bases, leaving 9 bases between them. Per the germline V gene, CDR1 is MGHDK and CDR2 is SYGVNS. CDR3 residues: CASGLRETQYF. The CDR3 DNA sequence: TGTGCCAGCGGGCTTAGGGAGACCCAGTACTTC.

This clone came up a few times. The chain links TRBV7-2 to TRBJ1-6; D unclear. Germline CDR1 and CDR2: SGHTA and FQGNSA. The CDR3 has 15 amino acids. The germline V and J ends were trimmed by 5 bases and 7 bases, with 15 bases remaining between them. The DNA for the CDR3 is TGTGCCAGCAGCACCTCCTGGACCCCAAATTCACCCCTCCACTTT. This encodes CASSTSWTPNSPLHF.

The V call is TRBV5-1, the J call TRBJ1-1; D is uncertain. V lost 1 base to trimming and J lost 1 base, with 5 bases between them. The length of the CDR3 is 13 residues. Germline V gene lookup returns CDR1 SGHRS and CDR2 YFSETQ. The CDR3 region is CASSLKGNTEAFF. DNA for the CDR3: TGCGCCAGCAGCTTGAAGGGGAACACTGAAGCTTTCTTT.